These 5 T cell receptor beta chains originate from one sample sequenced in a study of OX40 agonist ivuxolimab in advanced cancers. The method was immunoSEQ multiplex PCR; TCRdb's version includes in-frame clones alone and lacks a portion of them. The sample lists around 8,000 clones; over 55% were seen once. Sequencing was performed on CD4+ or CD8+ T cells sorted from blood, taken in a trial of the OX40 agonist ivuxolimab. The receptors here all came from an adult with an advanced solid tumor such as melanoma, head and neck, liver or kidney cancer.

This clone has only a few counts. The rearrangement joins TRBV19 to TRBJ1-5; D gene ambiguous. Trimming left V 6 bases short and J 0 bases short, with 3 bases between. Germline loops: CDR1 LNHDA, CDR2 SQIVND (reference sequence). The CDR3 covers 12 residues. CDR3 in amino acids: CASSHSNQPQHF. DNA of the CDR3: TGTGCCAGTAGCCATAGCAATCAGCCCCAGCATTTT.

The chain employs TRBV6-4 and TRBJ1-1; D not resolved. V was shortened by 3 bases and J by 3 bases, with 5 bases between the two germline ends. The length of the CDR3 is 12 residues. In germline, CDR1 is MRHNA, CDR2 SNTAGT. DNA for the CDR3: TGTGCCAGCAGTGAACAATACACTGAAGCTTTCTTT. Its protein product is CASSEQYTEAFF.

The chain uses TRBV6-1 and TRBJ1-5; D is perhaps TRBD1 (6 bases). V dropped 2 bases and J dropped 0 bases, with 20 bases sitting between them. CDR1 is MNHNS, CDR2 SASEGT, per germline. The CDR3 is 19 residues long. The CDR3 loop is CASSESRTEGIYSNQPQHF. CDR3 coding DNA: TGTGCCAGCAGTGAATCCCGGACAGAGGGGATATATAGCAATCAGCCCCAGCATTTT.

This clone was observed a single time. The same CDR3 can be traced to other DNA sequences in this sample. This chain connects TRBV5-8 to TRBJ2-7; D remains unclear. The CDR3 runs to 11 residues. The germline V gene has CDR1 SGHTS and CDR2 YDEGEE. Trimming stripped 4 bases from V and 1 base from J, with 3 bases between. The CDR3 reads CASSPSYEQYF. Here the CDR3 DNA reads TGTGCCAGCAGCCCTTCCTACGAGCAGTACTTC.

The table lists this clone with a count of one. The chain couples TRBV6-5 to TRBJ2-7; D tentatively fits TRBD1 or TRBD2 (5 bases each). This CDR3 has 16 residues. Germline V gives CDR1 MNHEY, CDR2 SVGAGI. Trimming removed 0 bases at V and 4 bases at J, with 16 bases between. CDR3 sequence (DNA): TGTGCCAGCAGTTACTCGACGGTCGGGACCCTATACGAGCAGTACTTC. This translates into CASSYSTVGTLYEQYF.